The 2 T cell receptor beta chains given below trace back to one sample, sequenced in a study of CD4 T cells in relation to SARS-CoV-2 and coronaviruses. The table came from immunoSEQ multiplex PCR; TCRdb's copy has only in-frame clones and leaves some out. The data contain about 20,000 clones, about 70% of them singletons. Antigen specificity for these receptors is unknown. The unexposed donors gave CD4+ T cells in about 2010-2018, prior to COVID-19. Isolation of CD4+ T cells took place after less than 13 days in culture. Material: CD4+ T cells from PBMCs, cultured in vitro. Source of these receptors: a human donor in good health.

The V and J genes are TRBV6-5 and TRBJ2-7; tentative D call: TRBD2 (6 bases). With 2 bases removed from V and 7 bases from J, the gap between germline ends came to 21 bases. Looked up from germline, CDR1 is MNHEY and CDR2 is SVGAGI. The CDR3 consists of 16 residues. DNA for the CDR3: TGTGCCAGCAGTTACGGCGCAGAGCATACCGCGGGAGAGCAGTACTTC. Translation gives CASSYGAEHTAGEQYF.

V and J are TRBV19 and TRBJ2-5; tentatively, D is TRBD2 (5 bases). The CDR3 runs to 13 residues. Germline-derived CDR1 and CDR2 are LNHDA and SQIVND (reference sequence). The V and J ends lost 3 bases and 7 bases respectively, with 12 bases between them. CDR3 loop: CASSIPGKGTQYF. CDR3 bases: TGTGCCAGTAGTATCCCCGGGAAGGGGACCCAGTACTTC. The full variable domain, completed using reference TRBV19 and TRBJ2-5, is DGGITQSPKYLFRKEGQNVTLSCEQNLNHDAMYWYRQDPGQGLRLIYYSQIVNDFQKGDIAEGYSVSREKKESFPLTVTSAQKNPTAFYLCASSIPGKGTQYFGPGTRLLVL.